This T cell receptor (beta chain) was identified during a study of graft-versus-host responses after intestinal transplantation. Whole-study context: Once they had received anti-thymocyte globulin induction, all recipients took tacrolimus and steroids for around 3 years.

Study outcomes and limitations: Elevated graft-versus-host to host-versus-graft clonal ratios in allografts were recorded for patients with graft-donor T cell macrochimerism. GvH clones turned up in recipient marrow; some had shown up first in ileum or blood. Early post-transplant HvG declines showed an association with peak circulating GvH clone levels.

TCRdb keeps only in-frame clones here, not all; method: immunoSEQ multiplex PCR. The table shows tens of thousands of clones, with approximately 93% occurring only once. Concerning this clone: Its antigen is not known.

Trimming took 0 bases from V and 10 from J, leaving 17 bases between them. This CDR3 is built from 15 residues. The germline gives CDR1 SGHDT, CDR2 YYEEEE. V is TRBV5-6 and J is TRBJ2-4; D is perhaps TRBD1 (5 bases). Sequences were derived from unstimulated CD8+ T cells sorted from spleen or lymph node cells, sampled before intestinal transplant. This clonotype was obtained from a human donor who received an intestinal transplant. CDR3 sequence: CASSLVRAHSSIQYF. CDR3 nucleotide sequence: TGTGCCAGCAGCTTGGTCAGGGCCCACTCCAGTATTCAGTACTTC.